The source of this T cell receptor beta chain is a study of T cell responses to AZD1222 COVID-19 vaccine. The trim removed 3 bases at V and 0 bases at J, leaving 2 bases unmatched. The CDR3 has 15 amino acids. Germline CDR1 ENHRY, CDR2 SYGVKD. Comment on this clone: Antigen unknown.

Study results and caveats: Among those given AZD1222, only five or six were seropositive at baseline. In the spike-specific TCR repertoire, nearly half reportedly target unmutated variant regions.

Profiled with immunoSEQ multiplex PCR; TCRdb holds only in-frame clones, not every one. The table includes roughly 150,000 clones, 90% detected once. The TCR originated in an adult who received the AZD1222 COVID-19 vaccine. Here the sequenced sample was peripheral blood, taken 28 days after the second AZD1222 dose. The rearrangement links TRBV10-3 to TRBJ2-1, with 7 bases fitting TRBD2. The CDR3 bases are TGTGCCATCAGTGATGCTAGCGGCTCCTACAATGAGCAGTTCTTC. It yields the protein CAISDASGSYNEQFF.